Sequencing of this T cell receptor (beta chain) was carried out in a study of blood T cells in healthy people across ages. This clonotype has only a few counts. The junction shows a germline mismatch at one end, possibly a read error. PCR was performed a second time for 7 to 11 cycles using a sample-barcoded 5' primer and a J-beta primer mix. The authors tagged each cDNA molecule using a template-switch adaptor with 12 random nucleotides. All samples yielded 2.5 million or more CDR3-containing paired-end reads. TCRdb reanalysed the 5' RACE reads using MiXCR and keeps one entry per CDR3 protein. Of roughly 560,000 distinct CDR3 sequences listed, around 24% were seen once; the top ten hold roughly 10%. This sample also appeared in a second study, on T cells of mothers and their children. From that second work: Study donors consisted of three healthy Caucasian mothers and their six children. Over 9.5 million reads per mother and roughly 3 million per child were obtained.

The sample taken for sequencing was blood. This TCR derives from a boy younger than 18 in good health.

CDR3 nucleotide sequence: TGTGCCAGCAGTTCCCCCACAGATGCGCAGTATTTT. This sequence encodes CASSSPTDAQYF. The chain carries TRBV6-5 and TRBJ2-3; no firm D call. Germline V gene data show CDR1 as MNHEY and CDR2 as SVGAGI. The CDR3 contains 12 residues.